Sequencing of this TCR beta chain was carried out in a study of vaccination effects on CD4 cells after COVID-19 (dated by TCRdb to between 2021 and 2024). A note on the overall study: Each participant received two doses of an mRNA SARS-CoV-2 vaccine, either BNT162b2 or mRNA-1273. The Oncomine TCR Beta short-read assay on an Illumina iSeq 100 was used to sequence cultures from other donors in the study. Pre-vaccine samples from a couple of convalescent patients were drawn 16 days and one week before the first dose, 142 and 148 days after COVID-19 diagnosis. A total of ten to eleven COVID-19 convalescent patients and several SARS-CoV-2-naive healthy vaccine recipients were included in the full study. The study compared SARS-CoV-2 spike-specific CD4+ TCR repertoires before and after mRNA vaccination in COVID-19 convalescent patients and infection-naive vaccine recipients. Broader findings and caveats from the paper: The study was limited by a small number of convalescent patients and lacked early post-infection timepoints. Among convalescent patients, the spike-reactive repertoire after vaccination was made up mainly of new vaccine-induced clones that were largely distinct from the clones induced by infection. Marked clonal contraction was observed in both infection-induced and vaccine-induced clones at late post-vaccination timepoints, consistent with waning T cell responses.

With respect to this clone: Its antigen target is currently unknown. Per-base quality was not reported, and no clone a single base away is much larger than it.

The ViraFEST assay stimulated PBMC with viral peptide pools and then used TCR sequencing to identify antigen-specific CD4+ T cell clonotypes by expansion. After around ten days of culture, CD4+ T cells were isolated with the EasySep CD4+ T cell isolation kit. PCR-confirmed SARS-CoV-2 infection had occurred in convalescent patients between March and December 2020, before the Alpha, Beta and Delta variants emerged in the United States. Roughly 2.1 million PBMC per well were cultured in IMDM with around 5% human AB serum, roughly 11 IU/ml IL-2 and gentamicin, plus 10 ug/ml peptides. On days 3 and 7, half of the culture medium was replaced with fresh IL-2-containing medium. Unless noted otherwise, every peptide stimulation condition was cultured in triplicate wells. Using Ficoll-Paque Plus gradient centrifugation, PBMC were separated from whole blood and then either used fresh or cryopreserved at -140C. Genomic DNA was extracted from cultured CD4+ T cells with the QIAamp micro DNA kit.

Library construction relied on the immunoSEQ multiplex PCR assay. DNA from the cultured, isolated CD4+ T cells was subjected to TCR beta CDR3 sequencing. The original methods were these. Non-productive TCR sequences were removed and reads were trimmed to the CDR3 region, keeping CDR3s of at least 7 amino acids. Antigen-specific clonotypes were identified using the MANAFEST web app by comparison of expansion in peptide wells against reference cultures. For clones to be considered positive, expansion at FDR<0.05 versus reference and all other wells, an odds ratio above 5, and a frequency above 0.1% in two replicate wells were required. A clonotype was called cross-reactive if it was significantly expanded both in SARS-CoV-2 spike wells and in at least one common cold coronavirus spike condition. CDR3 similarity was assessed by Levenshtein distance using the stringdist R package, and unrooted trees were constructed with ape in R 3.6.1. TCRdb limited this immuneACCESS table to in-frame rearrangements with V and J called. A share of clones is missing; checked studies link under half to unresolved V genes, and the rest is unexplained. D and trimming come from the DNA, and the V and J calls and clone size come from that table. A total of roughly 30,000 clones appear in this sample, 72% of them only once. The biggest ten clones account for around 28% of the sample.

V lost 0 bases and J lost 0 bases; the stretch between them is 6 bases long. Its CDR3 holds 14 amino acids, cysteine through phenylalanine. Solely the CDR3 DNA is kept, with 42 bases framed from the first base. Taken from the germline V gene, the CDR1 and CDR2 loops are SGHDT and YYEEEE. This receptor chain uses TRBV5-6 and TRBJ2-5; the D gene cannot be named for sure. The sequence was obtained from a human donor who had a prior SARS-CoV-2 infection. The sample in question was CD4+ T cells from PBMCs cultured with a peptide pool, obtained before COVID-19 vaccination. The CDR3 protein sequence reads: CASSLARDQETQYF. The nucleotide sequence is TGTGCCAGCAGCTTGGCCCGAGACCAAGAGACCCAGTACTTC.